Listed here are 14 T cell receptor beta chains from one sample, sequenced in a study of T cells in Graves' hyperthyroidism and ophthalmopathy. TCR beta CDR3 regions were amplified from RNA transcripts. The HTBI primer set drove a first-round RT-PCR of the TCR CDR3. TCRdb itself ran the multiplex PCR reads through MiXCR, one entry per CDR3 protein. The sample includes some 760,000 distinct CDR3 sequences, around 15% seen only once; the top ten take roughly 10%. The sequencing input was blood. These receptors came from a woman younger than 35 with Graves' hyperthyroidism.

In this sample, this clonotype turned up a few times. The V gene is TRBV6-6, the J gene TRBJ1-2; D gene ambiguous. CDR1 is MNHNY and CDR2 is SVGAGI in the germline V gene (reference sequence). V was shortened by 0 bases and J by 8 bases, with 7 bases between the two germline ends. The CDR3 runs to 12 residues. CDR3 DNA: TGTGCCAGCAGTTACTCGATGGAGGGCTACACCTTC. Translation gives CASSYSMEGYTF.

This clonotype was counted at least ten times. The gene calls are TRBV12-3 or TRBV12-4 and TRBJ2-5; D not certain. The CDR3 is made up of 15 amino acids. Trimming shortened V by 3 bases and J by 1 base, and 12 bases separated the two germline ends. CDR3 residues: CASSFVVHSQETQYF. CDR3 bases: TGTGCCAGCAGTTTTGTGGTGCACAGCCAAGAGACCCAGTACTTC.

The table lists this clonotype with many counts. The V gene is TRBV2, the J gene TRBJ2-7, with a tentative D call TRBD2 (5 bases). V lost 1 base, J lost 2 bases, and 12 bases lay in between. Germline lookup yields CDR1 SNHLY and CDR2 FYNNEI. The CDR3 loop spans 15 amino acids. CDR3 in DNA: TGTGCCAGCAGTGAAGAGCTAGCCGAACCCTACGAGCAGTACTTC. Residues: CASSEELAEPYEQYF.

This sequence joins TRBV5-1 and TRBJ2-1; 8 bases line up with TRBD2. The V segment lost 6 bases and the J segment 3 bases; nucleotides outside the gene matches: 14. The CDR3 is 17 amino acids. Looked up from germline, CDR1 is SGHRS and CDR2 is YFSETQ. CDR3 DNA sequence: TGCGCCAGCACCGGGGGGGGTTCGGACCCGGGCTACAATGAGCAGTTCTTC. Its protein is CASTGGGSDPGYNEQFF. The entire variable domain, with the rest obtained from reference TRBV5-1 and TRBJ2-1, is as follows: KAGVTQTPRYLIKTRGQQVTLSCSPISGHRSVSWYQQTPGQGLQFLFEYFSETQRNKGNFPGRFSGRQFSNSRSEMNVSTLELGDSALYLCASTGGGSDPGYNEQFFGPGTRLTVL.

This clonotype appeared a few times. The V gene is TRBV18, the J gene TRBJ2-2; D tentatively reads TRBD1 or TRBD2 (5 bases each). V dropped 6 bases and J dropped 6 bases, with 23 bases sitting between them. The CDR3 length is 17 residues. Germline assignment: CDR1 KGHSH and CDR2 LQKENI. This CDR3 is CASSRPKGPGTSGELFF. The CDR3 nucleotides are TGTGCCAGCTCTCGACCTAAAGGCCCCGGGACCTCCGGGGAGCTGTTTTTT.

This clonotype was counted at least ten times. DNA for the CDR3: TGTGCCAGCAGTGTCGCCGGGACGCGGAGCTATGGCTACACCTTC. Protein sequence: CASSVAGTRSYGYTF. The chain couples TRBV6-1 to TRBJ1-2; a weak D match, TRBD1 (5 bases). V lost 4 bases, J lost 4 bases, and 16 bases lay in between. The CDR3 runs to 15 residues. The germline gives CDR1 MNHNS, CDR2 SASEGT.

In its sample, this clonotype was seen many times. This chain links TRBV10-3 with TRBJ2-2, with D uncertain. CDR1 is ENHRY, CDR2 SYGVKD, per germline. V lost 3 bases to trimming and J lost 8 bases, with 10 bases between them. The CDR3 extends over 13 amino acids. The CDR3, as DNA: TGTGCCATCAGTGATTCGACCCGTGGGGAGCTGTTTTTT. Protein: CAISDSTRGELFF.

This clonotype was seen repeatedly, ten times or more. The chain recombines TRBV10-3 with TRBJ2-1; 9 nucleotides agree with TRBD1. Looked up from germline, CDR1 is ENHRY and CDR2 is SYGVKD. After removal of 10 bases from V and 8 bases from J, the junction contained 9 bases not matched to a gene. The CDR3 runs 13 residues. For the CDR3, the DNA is TGTGCCACAAGAAATACAGGGGGCTATGAGCAGTTCTTC. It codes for CATRNTGGYEQFF.

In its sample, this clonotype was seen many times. CDR3: CATSGGMGQGRTEAFF. DNA for the CDR3: TGTGCCACCAGTGGCGGGATGGGACAGGGGAGGACTGAAGCTTTCTTT. The chain joins TRBV24-1 to TRBJ1-1, with 10 bases identical to TRBD1. J lost 5 bases, V lost 5 bases, and 10 bases had no gene match. Germline V gene lookup returns CDR1 KGHDR and CDR2 SFDVKD. The CDR3 contains 16 residues.

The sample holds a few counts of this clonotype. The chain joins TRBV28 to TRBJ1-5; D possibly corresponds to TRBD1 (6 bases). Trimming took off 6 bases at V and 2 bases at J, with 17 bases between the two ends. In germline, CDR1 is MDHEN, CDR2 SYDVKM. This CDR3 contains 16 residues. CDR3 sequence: CASRQNIRGGNQPQHF. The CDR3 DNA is TGTGCCAGCAGACAAAACATCAGGGGAGGCAATCAGCCCCAGCATTTT. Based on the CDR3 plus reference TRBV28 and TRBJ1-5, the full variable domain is DVKVTQSSRYLVKRTGEKVFLECVQDMDHENMFWYRQDPGLGLRLIYFSYDVKMKEKGDIPEGYSVSREKKERFSLILESASTNQTSMYLCASRQNIRGGNQPQHFGDGTRLSIL.

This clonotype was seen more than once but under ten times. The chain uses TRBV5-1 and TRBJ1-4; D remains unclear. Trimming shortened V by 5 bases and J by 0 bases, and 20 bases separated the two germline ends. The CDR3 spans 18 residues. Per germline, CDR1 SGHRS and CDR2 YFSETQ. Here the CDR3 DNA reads TGCGCCAGCAGTCCTCACGTCCCGGGTCGGGCAACTAATGAAAAACTGTTTTTT. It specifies CASSPHVPGRATNEKLFF.

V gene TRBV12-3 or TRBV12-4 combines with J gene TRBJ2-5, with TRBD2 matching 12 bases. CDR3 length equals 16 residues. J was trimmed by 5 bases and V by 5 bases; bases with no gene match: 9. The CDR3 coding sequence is TGTGCCAGCAGTCCCCTACTAGCGGGAGGTGGGGAGACCCAGTACTTC. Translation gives CASSPLLAGGGETQYF.

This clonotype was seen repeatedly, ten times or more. The CDR3 here is CASSPSRGGAISEQFF. CDR3 bases: TGTGCCAGCAGCCCGTCTCGTGGGGGGGCGATCTCTGAGCAGTTCTTC. The genes are TRBV3-1 and TRBJ2-1, with D possibly matching TRBD2 (7 bases). This CDR3 comprises 16 residues. CDR1 LGHDT and CDR2 YNNKEL come from the germline V gene (reference sequence). V was shortened by 4 bases and J by 9 bases, with 22 bases between the two germline ends.

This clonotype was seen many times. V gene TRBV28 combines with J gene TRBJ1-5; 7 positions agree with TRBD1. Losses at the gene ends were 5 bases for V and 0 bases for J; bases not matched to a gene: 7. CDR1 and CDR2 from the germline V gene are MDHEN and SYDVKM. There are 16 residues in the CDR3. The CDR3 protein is CASSETGTDSNQPQHF. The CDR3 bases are TGTGCCAGCAGTGAAACCGGGACAGATAGCAATCAGCCCCAGCATTTT.